This record covers a single T cell receptor (beta chain). Its antigen is unidentified. Amplified TCR beta CDR3 regions derived from RNA transcripts. HTBI primers were used for first-round RT-PCR of the TCR CDR3. In TCRdb, the multiplex PCR reads were re-called with MiXCR into one record per CDR3 protein. The sample holds a few hundred thousand distinct CDR3 sequences, roughly 18% seen once. V gave up 1 base and J gave up 11 bases, with 11 bases separating them. Germline lookup yields CDR1 SGHVS and CDR2 FNYEAQ. The CDR3 extends over 12 amino acids. The data derive from a study of T cells in Graves' hyperthyroidism and ophthalmopathy. In the ophthalmopathy cohort, Clinical Activity Score was at least 3, NOSPECS grade at least 4, and duration under 3 months. From more than 9.5 ml of fresh peripheral blood, PBMCs were isolated. General study points: Blood shared most expanded thyroid clonotypes above 0.001.

This receptor was obtained from a man aged 45-60 years with Graves' ophthalmopathy. Sequencing was carried out using blood. V gene TRBV7-6 combines with J gene TRBJ1-1; D gene uncertain. The CDR3 DNA follows: TGTGCCAGCAGCTTAGAAGGACGGAGGGCTTTCTTT. Translated: CASSLEGRRAFF. The full variable domain, with the rest looked up from reference TRBV7-6 and TRBJ1-1, is GAGVSQSPRYKVTKRGQDVALRCDPISGHVSLYWYRQALGQGPEFLTYFNYEAQQDKSGLPNDRFSAERPEGSISTLTIQRTEQRDSAMYRCASSLEGRRAFFGQGTRLTVV.